Sequencing of this T cell receptor (beta chain) was carried out in a study of regulatory T cells in long-lasting Graves disease. J gave up 5 bases and V 4 bases, and 6 bases lay outside the gene matches. Germline CDR1 and CDR2: SGHTA and FQGNSA. There are 15 residues in the CDR3. To make TCR beta libraries, researchers used iRepertoire HTBI primers and Arm-PCR of CDR3 regions. One entry per CDR3 protein, called by TCRdb with MiXCR from the multiplex PCR reads. The data show 370,000 or so distinct CDR3 sequences, about 17% seen once. Time point defined: newly diagnosed GD, antithyroid drugs for less than 3 months. After RNA was extracted from PBMCs, the TCR library was made from it. The sample was also linked to a second study, of T cells in Graves' hyperthyroidism and ophthalmopathy. That investigation notes: Hyperthyroidism was newly diagnosed in patients aged 18 to 65 (duration under 2 months).

This specimen was peripheral blood mononuclear cells (PBMCs), taken at new diagnosis, from a patient treated with antithyroid drugs. This rearrangement joins TRBV7-2 to TRBJ1-5; 9 bases are a match to TRBD1. The sequence came from a woman under 30 with Graves disease. CDR3 nucleotides: TGTGCCAGCAGCTCGGGACAGGGCGGGGATCAGCCCCAGCATTTT. This translates into CASSSGQGGDQPQHF.